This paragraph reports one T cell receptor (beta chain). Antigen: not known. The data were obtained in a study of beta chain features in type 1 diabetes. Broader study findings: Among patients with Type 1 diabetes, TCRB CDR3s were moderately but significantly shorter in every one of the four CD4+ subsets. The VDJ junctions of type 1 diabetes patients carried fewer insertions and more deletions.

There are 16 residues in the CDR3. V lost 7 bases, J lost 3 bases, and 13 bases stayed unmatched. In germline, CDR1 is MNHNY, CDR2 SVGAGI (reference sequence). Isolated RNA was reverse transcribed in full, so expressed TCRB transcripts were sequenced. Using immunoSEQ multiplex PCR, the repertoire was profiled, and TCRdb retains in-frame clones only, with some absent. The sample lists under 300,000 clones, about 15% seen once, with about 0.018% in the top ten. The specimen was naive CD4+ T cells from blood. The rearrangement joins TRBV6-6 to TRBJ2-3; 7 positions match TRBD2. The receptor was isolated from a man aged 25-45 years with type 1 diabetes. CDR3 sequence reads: CASTLGAGVGTDTQYF. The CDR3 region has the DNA TGTGCCAGCACCCTCGGCGCGGGGGTCGGGACAGATACGCAGTATTTT.